This T cell receptor beta chain was identified during a study of human T cells and chemical hapten exposure (dated by TCRdb to about 2021). For context, the study as a whole: The libraries were sequenced as a pool, and the TCR yield per sample differed mostly because of small variations in library volumes within the pool. The study tracked peripheral blood TCR repertoire changes in vivo during primary and secondary sensitization to the hapten diphenylcyclopropenone (DPC) in alopecia patients. For every blood RNA sample, sequencing covered both the TCR alpha and TCR beta chains. What the authors observed across the whole study: After repeated subsampling, changes were observed in the strength of the expansion versus patch-test correlation and in the threshold at which the correlation became significant. DPC sensitization did not change the number of TCRs with a frequency above 1 in 1000, and there was no evidence of changes in global repertoire structure.

The method behind the library was RACE. Sequencing took place on a NextSeq 500. During library preparation, unique molecular identifiers were attached to individual cDNA molecules so that TCRs could be counted quantitatively and reproducibly. Per the source publication's procedure: Samples had a median of about 90,000 TCRs, with a range from roughly 20,000 to 690,600. V, J and CDR3 annotation of the TCR reads was carried out using the Decombinator software suite. Every sample was subsampled to the same number of TCRs (28,000) for the PS versus PT1 abundance plots. Expanded TCRs were defined as absent before sensitization and observed at least eight times at the 2-week time point. TCRdb applied fastp at Q25 and MiXCR to the public reads, then kept only in-frame beta chains. Rows with one shared CDR3 protein collapse into an entry with the most common genes and DNA. The V and J calls, along with clone size, are taken from TCRdb and not from the paper's own processing. The sample has approximately 81,000 distinct CDR3 sequences on record, 8.6% of them singletons. In total, the top ten clones hold over 1.5% of the sample.

The time point label corresponds to: healthy volunteer bleed at 6 weeks. Total RNA was extracted from unfractionated whole blood collected in Tempus Blood RNA tubes. About 5 healthy volunteers served as TCR sequencing controls and were bled at day 0, 2 weeks and 6 weeks. With respect to this clonotype: Its antigen target is currently unknown. Within one base of it there is no much larger clone, and no base qualities were kept.

Sequences were obtained from whole blood. This clonotype was obtained from a male donor in good health. Some clones in this sample may be carry-over from other donors' samples.

CDR3 sequence: CASSPGTSGRLETQYF. In nucleotide form, the sequence is TGTGCCAGCAGCCCCGGGACTAGCGGGAGGTTGGAGACCCAGTACTTC. Rearrangement joined TRBV7-8 to TRBJ2-5, with TRBD2 identical over 15 junction bases. The CDR1 and CDR2 encoded by the germline V gene are SGHVS and FQNEAQ. V is trimmed back by 5 bases and J by 5 bases, and the junction contains 6 bases that no gene match accounts for. There are 16 amino acids in the CDR3, from cysteine to phenylalanine inclusive. Only the CDR3 region is kept as DNA, spanning 48 bases read in frame from base 1.